Presented here are 7 T cell receptor beta chains from one specimen sequenced in a study of T cell responses to AZD1222 COVID-19 vaccine. Sequenced by immunoSEQ multiplex PCR; TCRdb stores in-frame clones only, minus some. The sample lists approximately 150,000 clones, roughly 90% occurring once. The sample in question was peripheral blood, obtained 28 days after the second AZD1222 dose. These receptors originate from an adult who received the AZD1222 COVID-19 vaccine.

This chain links TRBV7-6 with TRBJ2-1; no reliable D call. CDR1 is SGHVS, CDR2 FNYEAQ, per germline. CDR3 length: 12 residues. V lost 5 bases, J lost 7 bases, and 9 bases lay in between. As DNA, the CDR3 is TGTGCCAGCAGCGCCAGGTTAAATGAGCAGTTCTTC. Residues: CASSARLNEQFF.

The chain has TRBV6-5 and TRBJ1-1; 7 bases are shared with TRBD1. The CDR3 is made up of 14 amino acids. Losses at the gene ends were 6 bases for V and 4 bases for J; bases not matched to a gene: 8. In germline, CDR1 is MNHEY, CDR2 SVGAGI. The DNA of the CDR3 is TGTGCCAGCAGGACTACAGGGGTTCGCACTGAAGCTTTCTTT. Its protein product is CASRTTGVRTEAFF.

V usage is TRBV9 and J usage is TRBJ1-1, with D possibly TRBD1 on 5 matching bases. The CDR3 length is 14 residues. Deletions cut 2 bases from V and 1 base from J, with 9 bases between. The germline CDR1 and CDR2 sequences are SGDLS and YYNGEE. Here the CDR3 reads CASSVRGANTEAFF. DNA of the CDR3: TGTGCCAGCAGCGTGAGAGGGGCGAACACTGAAGCTTTCTTT. Full variable domain (remainder filled in from reference TRBV9 and TRBJ1-1): DSGVTQTPKHLITATGQRVTLRCSPRSGDLSVYWYQQSLDQGLQFLIQYYNGEERAKGNILERFSAQQFPDLHSELNLSSLELGDSALYFCASSVRGANTEAFFGQGTRLTVV.

The chain is built from TRBV28 and TRBJ2-3; possible D gene TRBD2, 7 bases. The V and J ends lost 5 bases and 6 bases respectively, with 18 bases between them. Germline CDR1 reads MDHEN; CDR2 reads SYDVKM. The CDR3 consists of 15 residues. CDR3 sequence: CASSPLGGAWDTQYF. The CDR3 DNA reads as TGTGCCAGCAGTCCCCTGGGGGGGGCGTGGGATACGCAGTATTTT.

Here the CDR3 reads CSVQPSGRSIDNEQFF. The CDR3 bases are TGCAGCGTTCAGCCTAGCGGGAGATCCATCGACAATGAGCAGTTCTTC. The rearrangement uses TRBV29-1 and TRBJ2-1; 10 bases map to TRBD2. This CDR3 has 16 amino acids. Losses at the gene ends were 5 bases for V and 5 bases for J; bases not matched to a gene: 12. Germline CDR1 is SQVTM and CDR2 is ANQGSEA.

CDR3 residues: CASSIAATQYF. CDR3 DNA: TGTGCCAGTAGTATAGCAGCGACGCAGTATTTT. The rearrangement joins TRBV19 to TRBJ2-3; D remains ambiguous. V lost 1 base, J lost 9 bases, and 5 bases lay in between. In germline, CDR1 is LNHDA, CDR2 SQIVND (reference sequence). This CDR3 has 11 amino acids.

The chain links TRBV19 to TRBJ2-5; 12 bases align to TRBD2. Germline V gives CDR1 LNHDA, CDR2 SQIVND (reference sequence). The CDR3 spans 21 residues. V dropped 5 bases and J dropped 4; count of bases not matched to a gene: 23. CDR3 nucleotides: TGTGCCAGTAGTCCGGCATCCACTGGACTAGCGGGATCCTCTGGGGGAGAGACCCAGTACTTC. Encoded protein: CASSPASTGLAGSSGGETQYF. The variable domain in full, with the rest retrieved from reference TRBV19 and TRBJ2-5, is DGGITQSPKYLFRKEGQNVTLSCEQNLNHDAMYWYRQDPGQGLRLIYYSQIVNDFQKGDIAEGYSVSREKKESFPLTVTSAQKNPTAFYLCASSPASTGLAGSSGGETQYFGPGTRLLVL.